This entry lists 11 T cell receptor delta chains sequenced from one sample in a study of γδ T cells in repeated Plasmodium falciparum infection. Bulk repertoires came from Vgamma9/Vdelta2+ or Vdelta2-negative gammadelta T cells flow-sorted from PBMC. TCRdb reprocessed the multiplex PCR reads through CATT. The sample includes some 100,000 delta-chain clones, 1.4% seen only once; the top ten take under 10%. Sequencing was done on a sample of gamma-delta T cells from blood. The receptors here all came from a pool of human donors (malaria-infected and uninfected, not separated).

Comment on this clone: A read error likely explains why the TCRdb protein, taken from a much larger clone, differs from this DNA's translation at residue 5; the protein shown is translated from the DNA. The chain couples TRDV1 to TRDJ1, with TRDD3 identical over 11 bases. TCRdb supplies no J gene; here it was assigned by aligning the nucleotide sequence to germline. After removal of 4 bases from V and 0 bases from J, the junction contained 25 bases not matched to a gene. The CDR3 consists of 23 residues. Germline CDR1 TSWWSYY, CDR2 QGS. CDR3 in DNA: TGTGCTCTTGGGGGGGTCGGCCTTCCCCATTACTGGGGGATAGGTTCGTACACCGATAAACTCATCTTT. Amino acid sequence: CALGGVGLPHYWGIGSYTDKLIF.

This clone was observed many times. Since a far larger clone is one base different, this is likely a read error. Other DNA sequences in this sample translate to the same CDR3. V is TRDV1 and J is TRDJ2; D is unclear. Trimming left V 9 bases short and J 4 bases short, with 9 bases between. The CDR3 contains 12 residues. CDR1 and CDR2 (germline): TSWWSYY, QGS. This CDR3 reads CALAAGTAQLFF. The CDR3 DNA reads as TGTGCTCTCGCTGCGGGGACAGCACAACTCTTCTTT.

This clone was seen more than once but under ten times. Only one base separates this from a far larger clonotype, so it likely reflects a read error. Other DNA sequences in the same sample also yield this CDR3. This sequence joins TRDV1 and TRDJ1; D not certain. In the absence of a J gene in TCRdb, the DNA was matched to germline to assign it here. The germline gives CDR1 TSWWSYY, CDR2 QGS. V was pared by 9 bases and J by 2 bases, with 13 bases between. CDR3 length: 13 amino acids. In DNA form, the CDR3 reads TGTGCTCTGCGGCCCTCCCTGACCGATAAACTCATCTTT. Translating it yields CALRPSLTDKLIF.

Note on this clone: The likely explanation is a read error, given a far larger clone one base away. Other nucleotide sequences from this sample produce the same CDR3. The chain couples TRDV1 to TRDJ1, with 9 bases that match TRDD3. CDR3 length: 22 amino acids. Germline V gives CDR1 TSWWSYY, CDR2 QGS. This CDR3 reads CALVGLLGDWIPYPSYTDKLIF. Written as DNA, the CDR3 is TGTGCTCTTGTCGGCTTACTGGGGGACTGGATACCATACCCATCGTACACCGATAAACTCATCTTC.

This clone was found a few times. A far bigger clonotype differs at one base, so this is likely a read error. Other DNA sequences in this sample translate to the same CDR3. The CDR3 reads CALGERRKYDKLIF. The CDR3 bases are TGTGCTCTCGGGGAACGGCGTAAGTACGATAAACTCATCTTT. This rearrangement joins TRDV1 to TRDJ1; D perhaps matches TRDD3 (5 bases). TCRdb supplies no J gene; here it was assigned by aligning the nucleotide sequence to germline. This CDR3 spans 14 amino acids. The germline V gene encodes CDR1 TSWWSYY and CDR2 QGS.

This clone appeared many times. This DNA's translation and the protein TCRdb lists, from a much larger clone, do not match at residue 5, likely due to a read error; the protein shown is translated from the DNA. The chain is built from TRDV2 and TRDJ1, with 7 bases matching TRDD3. CDR3 length: 17 residues. The junction had 14 bases not matched to a gene; V was cut back by 3 bases and J by 2 bases. Germline CDR1 GEAIGNYY, CDR2 EKD. In DNA form, the CDR3 reads TGTGCCTGTGACCCCGTGGGGGAGGCCCCGAGAACCGATAAACTCATCTTT. Protein product: CACDPVGEAPRTDKLIF.

In this sample, this clone turned up many times. A far larger clone lies a single base away; this is likely a read error. The chain combines TRDV1 with TRDJ2, with 13 bases identical to TRDD3. CDR1 is TSWWSYY, CDR2 QGS, per germline. The CDR3 sequence is 21 residues long. V lost 10 bases, J lost 1 base, and 21 bases stayed unmatched. The chain's CDR3 is CAPVGALLILGDTLLTAQLFF. CDR3 nucleotide sequence: TGTGCTCCTGTGGGGGCCCTACTCATACTGGGGGATACGCTTTTGACAGCACAACTCTTCTTT.

A note on this clone: The protein that TCRdb holds for this DNA derives from a much larger clone and differs from the translated DNA at residue 14, which likely indicates a read error; the protein shown here is translated from the DNA. The gene calls are TRAV36/DV7 and TRDJ1; 10 bases are shared with TRDD3. TCRdb supplies no J gene; here it was assigned by aligning the nucleotide sequence to germline. This CDR3 contains 21 residues. The germline V gene encodes CDR1 VTNFRS and CDR2 LTSSGIE (reference sequence). The ends lost 3 bases at V and 3 bases at J; junction bases unmatched: 26. CDR3 protein: CAVGPHSYSTRGIRLPDKLIF. As DNA, the CDR3 is TGTGCTGTGGGACCGCATTCCTACTCAACTCGGGGGATACGTCTCCCCGATAAACTCATCTTT.

This clone was found a few times. The protein recorded in TCRdb matches a much larger clone and deviates from this DNA's translation at residue 14, suggesting a read error; the protein here is obtained by translating the DNA. The CDR3 DNA reads TGTGCTTATAGGAGCGCGTCGTCCCTACTGGGGGATAACGCCGATAAACTCATCTTT. This gives the protein CAYRSASSLLGDNADKLIF. The chain couples TRAV38-2/DV8 to TRDJ1; 11 bases map to TRDD3. The CDR3 runs 19 residues. With V trimmed by 0 bases and J by 3 bases, 13 bases remained unmatched. Germline-derived CDR1 and CDR2 are TSESDYY and QEAYKQQN.

On this clone: This is likely an artifact of a read error, given a far larger clone one base away. Other DNA sequences in the sample encode the same CDR3. V gene assignment gives TRDV2, but the J gene was left uncalled; the table assigns TRDD3, which was not confirmed against the DNA. The CDR3 is 16 amino acids. Germline CDR1 GEAIGNYY, CDR2 EKD. The CDR3 region has the DNA TGTGCCTGTGACACCGGTCTGCTGGGGACCCCCCCGGATCTCATCTTT. It is translated as CACDTGLLGTPPDLIF.

A word on this clone: Translating this DNA gives a protein that differs at residue 7 from the TCRdb one, which belongs to a much larger clone; a read error is likely, and the protein shown is this translation. The V call is TRDV3, the J call TRDJ1; 12 bases are a match to TRDD3. The J gene is not listed in TCRdb, so it was assigned here from a DNA match to germline. CDR3 length equals 22 residues. V trimming: 1 base; J trimming: 3 bases; junction bases outside the gene matches: 27. From germline, CDR1 is TVYSNPD and CDR2 GDNSRS (reference sequence). The CDR3 spells CAFKRHSLRLTGGYKRADKLIF. The CDR3 DNA sequence: TGTGCCTTTAAGCGCCACTCCCTACGTCTGACTGGGGGATACAAGCGGGCCGATAAACTCATCTTT.